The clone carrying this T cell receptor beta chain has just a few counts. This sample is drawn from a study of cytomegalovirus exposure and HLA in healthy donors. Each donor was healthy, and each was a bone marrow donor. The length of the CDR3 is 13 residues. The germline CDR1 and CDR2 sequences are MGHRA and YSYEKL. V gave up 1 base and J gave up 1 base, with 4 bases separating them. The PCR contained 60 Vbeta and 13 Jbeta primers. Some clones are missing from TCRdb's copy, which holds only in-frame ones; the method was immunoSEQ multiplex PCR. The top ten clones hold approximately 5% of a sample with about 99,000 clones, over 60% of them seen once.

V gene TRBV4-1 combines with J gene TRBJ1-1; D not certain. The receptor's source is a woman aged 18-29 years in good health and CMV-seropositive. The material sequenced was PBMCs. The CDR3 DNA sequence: TGCGCCAGCAGCCAAGGACAGAACACTGAAGCTTTCTTT. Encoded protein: CASSQGQNTEAFF.